The entry below gives a single T cell receptor beta chain sequence along with its context. These data originate in a study of blood T cell repertoires in COVID-19. The assay was immunoSEQ multiplex PCR, and TCRdb's table has in-frame clones only and misses some. Of more than 50,000 clones in the sample, nearly 90% were seen once. Sequencing was carried out using peripheral blood. This TCR was recovered from a man in his sixties with active COVID-19.

The chain's CDR3 is CATGIVTGDLAKNIQYF. CDR3 DNA sequence: TGTGCCACCGGAATAGTAACTGGAGACTTAGCCAAAAACATTCAGTACTTC. V usage is TRBV24-1 and J usage is TRBJ2-4; no clear D gene. The germline V and J ends were trimmed by 9 bases and 0 bases, with 20 bases remaining between them. The CDR3 extends over 17 amino acids. Germline CDR1 KGHDR, CDR2 SFDVKD.